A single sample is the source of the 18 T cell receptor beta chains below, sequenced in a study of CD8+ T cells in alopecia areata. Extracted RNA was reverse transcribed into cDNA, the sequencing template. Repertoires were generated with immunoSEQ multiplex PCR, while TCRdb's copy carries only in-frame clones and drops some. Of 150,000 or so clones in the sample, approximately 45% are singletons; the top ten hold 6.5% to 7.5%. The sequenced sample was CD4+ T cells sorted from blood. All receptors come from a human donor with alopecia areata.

CDR3 coding DNA: TGCGCCAGCACCAACCTTGTGTCGGGAGGGAACGAGCAGTACTTC. It encodes CASTNLVSGGNEQYF. The J gene is TRBJ2-7, the V gene TRBV5-1, with 8 bases fitting TRBD2. Germline trimming cut 6 bases from V and 5 bases from J; bases unmatched to any gene: 13. This CDR3 comprises 15 residues. Germline CDR1 is SGHRS and CDR2 is YFSETQ.

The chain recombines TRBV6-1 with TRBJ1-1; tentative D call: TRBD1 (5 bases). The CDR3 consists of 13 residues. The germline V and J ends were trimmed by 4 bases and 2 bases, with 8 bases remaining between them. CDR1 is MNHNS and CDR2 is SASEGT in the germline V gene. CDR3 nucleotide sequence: TGTGCCAGCAGTGTAACAGGTAACACTGAAGCTTTCTTT. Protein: CASSVTGNTEAFF.

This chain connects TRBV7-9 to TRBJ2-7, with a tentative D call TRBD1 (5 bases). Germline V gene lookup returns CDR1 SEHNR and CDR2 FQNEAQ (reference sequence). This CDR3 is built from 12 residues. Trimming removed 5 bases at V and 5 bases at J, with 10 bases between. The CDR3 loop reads CASSQGVNEQYF. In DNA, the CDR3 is TGTGCCAGCAGCCAAGGGGTCAACGAGCAGTACTTC.

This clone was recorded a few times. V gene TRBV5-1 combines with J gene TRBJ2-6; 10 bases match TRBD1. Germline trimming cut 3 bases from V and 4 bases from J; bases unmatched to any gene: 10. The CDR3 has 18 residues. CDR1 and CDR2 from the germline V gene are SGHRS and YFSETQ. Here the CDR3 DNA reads TGCGCCAGCAGCTCCCCCGGGACAGGGGAGCACGGGGCCAACGTCCTGACTTTC. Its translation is CASSSPGTGEHGANVLTF.

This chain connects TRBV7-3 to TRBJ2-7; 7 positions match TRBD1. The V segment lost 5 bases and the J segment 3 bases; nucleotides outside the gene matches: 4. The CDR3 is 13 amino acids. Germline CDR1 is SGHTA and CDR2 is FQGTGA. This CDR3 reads CASSGRDSYEQYF. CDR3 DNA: TGTGCCAGCAGCGGACGGGACAGCTACGAGCAGTACTTC.

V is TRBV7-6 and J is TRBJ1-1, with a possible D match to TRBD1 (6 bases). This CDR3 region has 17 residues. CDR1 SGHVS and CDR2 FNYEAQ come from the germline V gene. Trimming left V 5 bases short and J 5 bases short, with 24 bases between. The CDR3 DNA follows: TGTGCCAGCAGCCAAGGGGCAGGGGAGATGAGGGGGACTGAAGCTTTCTTT. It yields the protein CASSQGAGEMRGTEAFF.

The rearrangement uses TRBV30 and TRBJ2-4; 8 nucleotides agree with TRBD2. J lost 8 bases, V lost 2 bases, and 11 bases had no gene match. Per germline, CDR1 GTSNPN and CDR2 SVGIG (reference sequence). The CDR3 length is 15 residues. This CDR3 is CAWSPGLGERDIQYF. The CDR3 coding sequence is TGTGCCTGGAGTCCGGGACTAGGGGAAAGGGACATTCAGTACTTC.

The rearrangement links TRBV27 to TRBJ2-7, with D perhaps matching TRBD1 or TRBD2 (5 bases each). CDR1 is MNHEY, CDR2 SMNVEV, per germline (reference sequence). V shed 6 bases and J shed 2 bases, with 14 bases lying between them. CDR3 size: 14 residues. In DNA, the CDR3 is TGTGCCAGCAGCGCCCGGGACGGCGCCTACGAGCAGTACTTC. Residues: CASSARDGAYEQYF.

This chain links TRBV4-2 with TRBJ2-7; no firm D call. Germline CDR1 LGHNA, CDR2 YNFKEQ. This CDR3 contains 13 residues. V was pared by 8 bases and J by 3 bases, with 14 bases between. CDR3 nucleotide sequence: TGTGCCAGCTCACGGCCCGGTGACTACGAGCAGTACTTC. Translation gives CASSRPGDYEQYF.

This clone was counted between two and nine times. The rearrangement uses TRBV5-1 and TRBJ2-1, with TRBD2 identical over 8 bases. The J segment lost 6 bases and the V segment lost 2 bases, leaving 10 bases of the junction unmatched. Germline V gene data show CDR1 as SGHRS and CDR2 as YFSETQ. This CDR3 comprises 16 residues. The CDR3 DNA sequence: TGCGCCAGCAGCTTCAGTAGCGGGATAACCGTCAATGAGCAGTTCTTC. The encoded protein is CASSFSSGITVNEQFF.

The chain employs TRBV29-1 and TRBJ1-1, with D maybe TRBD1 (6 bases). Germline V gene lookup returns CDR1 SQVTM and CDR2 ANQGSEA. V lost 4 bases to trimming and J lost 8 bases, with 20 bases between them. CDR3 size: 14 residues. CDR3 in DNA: TGCAGCGTTGCCCCAGGGGCTCTCGGTGGAGAAGCTTTCTTT. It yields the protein CSVAPGALGGEAFF. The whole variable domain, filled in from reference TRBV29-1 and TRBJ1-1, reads SAVISQKPSRDICQRGTSLTIQCQVDSQVTMMFWYRQQPGQSLTLIATANQGSEATYESGFVIDKFPISRPNLTFSTLTVSNMSPEDSSIYLCSVAPGALGGEAFFGQGTRLTVV.

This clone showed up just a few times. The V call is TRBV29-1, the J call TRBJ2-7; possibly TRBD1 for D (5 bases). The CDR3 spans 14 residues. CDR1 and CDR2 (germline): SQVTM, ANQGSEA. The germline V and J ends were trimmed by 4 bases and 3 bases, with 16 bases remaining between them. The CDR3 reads CSVVTPSGFYEQYF. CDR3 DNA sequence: TGCAGCGTTGTGACCCCTTCAGGGTTCTACGAGCAGTACTTC.

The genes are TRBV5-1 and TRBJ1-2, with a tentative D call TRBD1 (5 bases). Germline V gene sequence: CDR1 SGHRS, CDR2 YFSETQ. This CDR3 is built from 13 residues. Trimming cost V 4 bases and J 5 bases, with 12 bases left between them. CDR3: CASSPDRPYGYTF. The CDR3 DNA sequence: TGCGCCAGCAGCCCTGACAGACCATATGGCTACACCTTC.

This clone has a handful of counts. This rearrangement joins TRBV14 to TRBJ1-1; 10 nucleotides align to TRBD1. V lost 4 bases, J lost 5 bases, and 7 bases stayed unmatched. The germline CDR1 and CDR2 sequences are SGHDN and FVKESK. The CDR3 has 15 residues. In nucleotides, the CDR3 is TGTGCCAGCAGCCTGCGGACAGGGGGAAATACTGAAGCTTTCTTT. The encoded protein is CASSLRTGGNTEAFF.

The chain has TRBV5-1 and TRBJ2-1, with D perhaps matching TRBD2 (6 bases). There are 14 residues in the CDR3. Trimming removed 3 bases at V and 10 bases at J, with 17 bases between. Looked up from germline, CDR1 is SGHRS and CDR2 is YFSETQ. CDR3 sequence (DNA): TGCGCCAGCAGCTCCGGCGGGGCGACTAGGGAGCAGTTCTTC. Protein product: CASSSGGATREQFF.

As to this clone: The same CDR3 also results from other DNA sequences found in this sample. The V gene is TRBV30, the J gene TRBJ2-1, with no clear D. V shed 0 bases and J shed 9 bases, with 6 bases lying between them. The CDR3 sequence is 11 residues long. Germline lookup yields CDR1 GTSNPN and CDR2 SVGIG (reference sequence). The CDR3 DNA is TGTGCCTGGAGTGTATCGGGTGAGCAGTTCTTC. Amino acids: CAWSVSGEQFF.

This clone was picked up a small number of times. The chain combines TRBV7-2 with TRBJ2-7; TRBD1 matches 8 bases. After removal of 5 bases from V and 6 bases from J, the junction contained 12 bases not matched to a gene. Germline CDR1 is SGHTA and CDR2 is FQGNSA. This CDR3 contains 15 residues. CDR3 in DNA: TGTGCCAGCAGCCCCCGGACAGGGTATCGGGGCGAGCAGTACTTC. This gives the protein CASSPRTGYRGEQYF.

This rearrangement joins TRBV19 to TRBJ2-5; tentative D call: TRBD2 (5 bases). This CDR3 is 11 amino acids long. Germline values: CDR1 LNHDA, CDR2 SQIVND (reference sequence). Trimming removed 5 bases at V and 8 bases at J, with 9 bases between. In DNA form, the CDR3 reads TGTGCCAGTAGTGGCCGGGATACCCAGTACTTC. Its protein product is CASSGRDTQYF.